The 24 T cell receptor beta chains below all came from one sample that was sequenced in a study of patients and donors after allogeneic stem cell transplantation. MiXCR, run by TCRdb on the RT-PCR reads, gives a single entry per CDR3 protein. The sample shows about 40,000 distinct CDR3 sequences, around a third of them seen only once. Sequencing was performed on blood, either unsorted or a sorted T cell fraction (not recorded which). The receptors were sampled from a human donor who was either an allogeneic HSCT recipient or a stem cell or donor lymphocyte infusion donor (not recorded which). It is not recorded whose cells these are; they may come from a transplant donor.

CDR3 DNA: TGTGCCAGCAGTCCGATAGCGGGCCCTCTTGAGCAGTACTTC. Amino acid sequence: CASSPIAGPLEQYF. V usage is TRBV28 and J usage is TRBJ2-7; 7 bases match TRBD2. V was pared by 5 bases and J by 7 bases, with 11 bases of the junction left unmatched. In germline, CDR1 is MDHEN, CDR2 SYDVKM. There are 14 residues in the CDR3.

This clonotype came up many times. The genes are TRBV12-3 or TRBV12-4 and TRBJ1-2; 9 positions agree with TRBD1. V shed 1 base and J 4 bases; nucleotides not matched to a gene: 1. There are 14 residues in the CDR3. The CDR3 sequence is CASSLVQGAYGYTF. The CDR3 DNA reads TGTGCCAGCAGTTTAGTACAGGGGGCCTATGGCTACACCTTC.

This clonotype was seen only a few times. This rearrangement joins TRBV18 to TRBJ1-1; 7 nucleotides line up with TRBD1. CDR1 is KGHSH, CDR2 LQKENI, per germline. J gave up 0 bases and V 3 bases, and 1 base lay outside the gene matches. This CDR3 contains 14 residues. DNA for the CDR3: TGTGCCAGCTCACCGACAGGGCTGAACACTGAAGCTTTCTTT. The encoded protein is CASSPTGLNTEAFF. Complete variable domain (other parts from reference TRBV18 and TRBJ1-1): NAGVMQNPRHLVRRRGQEARLRCSPMKGHSHVYWYRQLPEEGLKFMVYLQKENIIDESGMPKERFSAEFPKEGPSILRIQQVVRGDSAAYFCASSPTGLNTEAFFGQGTRLTVV.

The chain couples TRBV4-3 to TRBJ1-5; no firm D call. CDR1 is LGHNA and CDR2 is YSLEER in the germline V gene. Trimming took 0 bases from V and 4 from J, leaving 10 bases between them. The CDR3 is made up of 15 amino acids. The CDR3 region is CASSQDLGNNQPQHF. The CDR3 DNA follows: TGCGCCAGCAGCCAAGATTTGGGAAATAATCAGCCCCAGCATTTT.

The rearrangement joins TRBV7-9 to TRBJ1-6; D is undetermined. Germline CDR1 is SEHNR and CDR2 is FQNEAQ (reference sequence). Trimming pared 1 base from V and 9 bases from J, leaving 4 bases between. The CDR3 has 12 amino acids. The DNA of the CDR3 is TGTGCCAGCAGCTTAGTAGGTTCACCCCTCCACTTT. Translating gives CASSLVGSPLHF.

In the case of this clonotype: This sequence may be a read error, since a much larger clone differs from it by one base. The chain carries TRBV29-1 and TRBJ1-2; D remains unclear. Germline loops: CDR1 SQVTM, CDR2 ANQGSEA. V gave up 7 bases and J gave up 5 bases, with 14 bases separating them. The CDR3 length is 12 residues. CDR3 coding DNA: TGCAGCGCCCCCCGACTCATTTATGGCTACACCTTC. Translation gives CSAPRLIYGYTF.

The chain carries TRBV5-1 and TRBJ2-5, with a tentative D call TRBD1 (6 bases). The germline V gene encodes CDR1 SGHRS and CDR2 YFSETQ. V dropped 0 bases and J dropped 3 bases, with 9 bases sitting between them. This CDR3 comprises 14 residues. The CDR3 loop is CASSLVGGEETQYF. CDR3 coding DNA: TGCGCCAGCAGCTTGGTAGGGGGAGAAGAGACCCAGTACTTC.

This clonotype has just one count. The chain recombines TRBV29-1 with TRBJ2-7; D is unclear. The germline V and J ends were trimmed by 1 base and 1 base, with 11 bases remaining between them. From germline, CDR1 is SQVTM and CDR2 ANQGSEA. This CDR3 has 14 amino acids. The chain's CDR3 is CSVEVPHLSYEQYF. In nucleotides, the CDR3 is TGCAGCGTTGAAGTCCCACATCTGTCCTACGAGCAGTACTTC.

The chain has TRBV4-3 and TRBJ1-3; D is unresolved. The V end was cut by 0 bases, the J end by 2 bases, with 8 bases between. The CDR3 is made up of 15 amino acids. Germline CDR1 reads LGHNA; CDR2 reads YSLEER. The CDR3 DNA follows: TGCGCCAGCAGCCAAGAGGTCCACGCTGGAAACACCATATATTTT. Translation: CASSQEVHAGNTIYF.

The CDR3 DNA reads as TGTGCTAGTGGTAGTAGCGCCCCTGCAACGATTGGGGCTTTCTTT. Protein product: CASGSSAPATIGAFF. The rearrangement links TRBV12-5 to TRBJ1-1; D gene uncertain. CDR3 length: 15 amino acids. Germline V gene sequence: CDR1 LGHNT, CDR2 FRNRAP. V was pared by 5 bases and J by 11 bases, with 24 bases between.

This clonotype turned up a few times. The rearrangement joins TRBV2 to TRBJ2-7, with no clear D. With 5 bases removed from V and 6 bases from J, the gap between germline ends came to 17 bases. This CDR3 region has 14 residues. CDR1 and CDR2 from the germline V gene are SNHLY and FYNNEI. The CDR3 protein is CASSPPVIPSEQYF. The DNA of the CDR3 is TGTGCCAGCAGTCCCCCCGTAATCCCATCCGAGCAGTACTTC.

This chain uses TRBV29-1 with TRBJ2-1; D perhaps matches TRBD2 (6 bases). The CDR3 extends over 10 amino acids. The V end lost 4 bases, the J end lost 9 bases, and 7 bases lay between the germline ends. In germline, CDR1 is SQVTM, CDR2 ANQGSEA. CDR3 sequence: CSVAGVEQFF. CDR3 coding DNA: TGCAGCGTTGCGGGGGTTGAGCAGTTCTTC.

The chain uses TRBV12-3 or TRBV12-4 and TRBJ2-7, with 8 bases aligning to TRBD1. With 7 bases clipped from V and 3 bases from J, the junction kept 8 bases outside the gene matches. The CDR3 sequence is 14 residues long. CDR3 in DNA: TGTGCCAGCAACCGGGGACAGGATTTCTACGAGCAGTACTTC. Translating gives CASNRGQDFYEQYF.

This chain connects TRBV5-1 to TRBJ2-2, with D hard to call. V lost 0 bases, J lost 3 bases, and 12 bases lay in between. The CDR3 has 16 amino acids. CDR1 and CDR2 (germline): SGHRS, YFSETQ. The CDR3 nucleotides read TGCGCCAGCAGCTTGGCGTCTCGAAAGGACACCGGGGAGCTGTTTTTT. It yields the protein CASSLASRKDTGELFF.

V gene TRBV7-2 combines with J gene TRBJ1-5, with D possibly matching TRBD1 (5 bases). There are 14 residues in the CDR3. Germline loops: CDR1 SGHTA, CDR2 FQGNSA. Trimming left V 5 bases short and J 7 bases short, with 15 bases between. The CDR3 DNA sequence: TGTGCCAGCAGCCCTTTAGGGGCAAGACAGCCCCAGCATTTT. Its translation is CASSPLGARQPQHF.

V usage is TRBV7-3 and J usage is TRBJ1-4; weak D call: TRBD1 (5 bases). V dropped 2 bases and J dropped 5 bases, with 9 bases sitting between them. The CDR3 is 14 residues long. The germline V gene encodes CDR1 SGHTA and CDR2 FQGTGA. As DNA, the CDR3 is TGTGCCAGCAGCTTACAGGGAGGAAATGAAAAACTGTTTTTT. It yields the protein CASSLQGGNEKLFF.

The rearrangement joins TRBV14 to TRBJ1-1; D is possibly TRBD1 (6 bases). CDR1 and CDR2 from the germline V gene are SGHDN and FVKESK. The CDR3 runs 14 residues. The V end lost 5 bases, the J end lost 9 bases, and 19 bases lay between the germline ends. The CDR3 DNA sequence: TGTGCCAGCAGCGGGGGCTTGGCCAGGGGCCAAGCTTTCTTT. Amino acid sequence: CASSGGLARGQAFF.

The CDR3 DNA is TGTGCCAGCAGCTTACCACGGGGATCCTACAATGAGCAGTTCTTC. This sequence encodes CASSLPRGSYNEQFF. The chain recombines TRBV7-2 with TRBJ2-1; perhaps TRBD2 as D (5 bases). Trimming shortened V by 2 bases and J by 1 base, and 9 bases separated the two germline ends. Germline CDR1 is SGHTA and CDR2 is FQGNSA. The CDR3 length is 15 residues.

This clonotype was observed a handful of times. The V and J genes are TRBV4-2 and TRBJ1-4, with 7 bases identical to TRBD1. The trim removed 3 bases at V and 5 bases at J, leaving 6 bases unmatched. Germline-derived CDR1 and CDR2 are LGHNA and YNFKEQ. The CDR3 is 15 residues long. CDR3 coding DNA: TGTGCCAGCAGCCAGACCGGGACAGCGAATGAAAAACTGTTTTTT. Translating it yields CASSQTGTANEKLFF.

This clonotype was observed a handful of times. The V gene is TRBV4-1, the J gene TRBJ2-1; D possibly corresponds to TRBD2 (6 bases). The CDR3 is 16 amino acids. Germline V gives CDR1 MGHRA, CDR2 YSYEKL. V was clipped by 3 bases and J by 4 bases, with 16 bases between them. CDR3 amino acids: CASSHETPGAYNEQFF. The CDR3 DNA follows: TGCGCCAGCAGCCATGAAACCCCGGGAGCTTACAATGAGCAGTTCTTC.

The chain is built from TRBV3-1 and TRBJ2-5, with a possible D match to TRBD1 (5 bases). Germline lookup yields CDR1 LGHDT and CDR2 YNNKEL (reference sequence). This CDR3 is built from 14 residues. Trimming pared 2 bases from V and 3 bases from J, leaving 10 bases between. The chain's CDR3 is CASSQPGRKETQYF. In DNA form, the CDR3 reads TGTGCCAGCAGCCAACCAGGGCGCAAAGAGACCCAGTACTTC.

This clonotype appeared a few times. CDR3 DNA sequence: TGTGCCACCAGTGATTTGAAAGAAGGAAGGGATCAGCCCCAGCATTTT. This encodes CATSDLKEGRDQPQHF. The V and J genes are TRBV24-1 and TRBJ1-5; D unresolved. This CDR3 is 16 amino acids long. The V gene lost 0 bases and the J gene lost 5 bases, with 13 bases spanning the gap. In germline, CDR1 is KGHDR, CDR2 SFDVKD.

V usage is TRBV5-1 and J usage is TRBJ2-2, with D perhaps TRBD2 (6 bases). Germline V lookup: CDR1 SGHRS, CDR2 YFSETQ. V gave up 2 bases and J gave up 2 bases, with 10 bases separating them. The CDR3 spans 15 residues. The CDR3 spells CASSFGTLNTGELFF. The CDR3, as DNA: TGCGCCAGCAGCTTCGGGACTTTAAACACCGGGGAGCTGTTTTTT.

This chain connects TRBV4-1 to TRBJ2-4, with D hard to call. The germline gives CDR1 MGHRA, CDR2 YSYEKL. The CDR3 sequence is 15 residues long. With 6 bases removed from V and 1 base from J, the gap between germline ends came to 13 bases. CDR3 DNA sequence: TGCGCCAGCAGTCCGCCAAGGGTTGCCAAAAACATTCAGTACTTC. Protein product: CASSPPRVAKNIQYF.